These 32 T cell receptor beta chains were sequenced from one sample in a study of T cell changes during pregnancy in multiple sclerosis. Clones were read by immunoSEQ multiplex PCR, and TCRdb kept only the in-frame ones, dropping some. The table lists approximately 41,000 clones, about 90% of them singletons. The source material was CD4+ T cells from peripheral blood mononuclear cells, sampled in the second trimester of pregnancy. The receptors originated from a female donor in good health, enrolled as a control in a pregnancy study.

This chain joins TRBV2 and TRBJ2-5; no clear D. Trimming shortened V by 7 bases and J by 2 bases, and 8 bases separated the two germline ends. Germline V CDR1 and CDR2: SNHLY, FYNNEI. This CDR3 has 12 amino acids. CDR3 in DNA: TGTGCCAGCACATTTCAGCAAGAGACCCAGTACTTC. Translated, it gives CASTFQQETQYF.

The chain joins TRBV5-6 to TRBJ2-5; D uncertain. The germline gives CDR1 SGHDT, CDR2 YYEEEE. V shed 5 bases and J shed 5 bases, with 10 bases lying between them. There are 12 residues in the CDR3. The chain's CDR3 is CASSRRAETQYF. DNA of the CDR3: TGTGCCAGCAGTCGGAGAGCGGAGACCCAGTACTTC. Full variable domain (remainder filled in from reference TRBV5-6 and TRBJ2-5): DAGVTQSPTHLIKTRGQQVTLRCSPKSGHDTVSWYQQALGQGPQFIFQYYEEEERQRGNFPDRFSGHQFPNYSSELNVNALLLGDSALYLCASSRRAETQYFGPGTRLLVL.

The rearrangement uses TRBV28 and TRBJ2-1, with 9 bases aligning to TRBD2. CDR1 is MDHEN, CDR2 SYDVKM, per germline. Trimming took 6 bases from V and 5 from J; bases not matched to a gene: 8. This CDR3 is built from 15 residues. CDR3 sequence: CASRQSGGPNNEQFF. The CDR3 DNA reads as TGTGCCAGCAGACAGAGCGGGGGGCCCAACAATGAGCAGTTCTTC. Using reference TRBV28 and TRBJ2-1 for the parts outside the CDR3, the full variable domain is DVKVTQSSRYLVKRTGEKVFLECVQDMDHENMFWYRQDPGLGLRLIYFSYDVKMKEKGDIPEGYSVSREKKERFSLILESASTNQTSMYLCASRQSGGPNNEQFFGPGTRLTVL.

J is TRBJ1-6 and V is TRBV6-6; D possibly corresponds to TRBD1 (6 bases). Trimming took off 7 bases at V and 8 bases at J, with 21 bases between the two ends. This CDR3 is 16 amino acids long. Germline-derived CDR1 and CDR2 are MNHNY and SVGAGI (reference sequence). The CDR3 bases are TGTGCCAGCAAGAACAGAAGACAGGACTCAGATTCACCCCTCCACTTT. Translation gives CASKNRRQDSDSPLHF.

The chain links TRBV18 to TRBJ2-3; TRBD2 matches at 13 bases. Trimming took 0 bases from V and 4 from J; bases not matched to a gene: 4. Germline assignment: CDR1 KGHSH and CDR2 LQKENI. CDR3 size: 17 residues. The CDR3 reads CASSPPTTSGGADTQYF. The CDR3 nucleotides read TGTGCCAGCTCACCACCTACTACTAGCGGGGGGGCAGATACGCAGTATTTT.

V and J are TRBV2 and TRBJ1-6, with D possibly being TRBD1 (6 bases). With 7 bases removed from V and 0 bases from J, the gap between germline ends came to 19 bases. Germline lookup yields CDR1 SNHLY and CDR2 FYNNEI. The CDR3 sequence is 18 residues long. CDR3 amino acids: CASIPRGGGNSYNSPLHF. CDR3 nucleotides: TGTGCCAGCATTCCTCGGGGCGGGGGCAACTCCTATAATTCACCCCTCCACTTT.

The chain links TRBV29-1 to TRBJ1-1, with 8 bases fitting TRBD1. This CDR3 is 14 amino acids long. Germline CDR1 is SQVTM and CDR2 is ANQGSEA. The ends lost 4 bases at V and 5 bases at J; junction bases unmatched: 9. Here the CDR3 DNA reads TGCAGCGTTGTTAGAACAGGGGGGAGGACTGAAGCTTTCTTT. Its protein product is CSVVRTGGRTEAFF. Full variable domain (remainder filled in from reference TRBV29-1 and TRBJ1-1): SAVISQKPSRDICQRGTSLTIQCQVDSQVTMMFWYRQQPGQSLTLIATANQGSEATYESGFVIDKFPISRPNLTFSTLTVSNMSPEDSSIYLCSVVRTGGRTEAFFGQGTRLTVV.

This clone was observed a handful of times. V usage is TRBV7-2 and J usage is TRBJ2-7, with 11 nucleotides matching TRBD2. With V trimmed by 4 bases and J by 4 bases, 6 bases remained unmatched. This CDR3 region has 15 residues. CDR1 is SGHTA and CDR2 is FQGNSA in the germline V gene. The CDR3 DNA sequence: TGTGCCAGCAGCTATAACCTAGCGGGGGGTTACGAGCAGTACTTC. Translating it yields CASSYNLAGGYEQYF.

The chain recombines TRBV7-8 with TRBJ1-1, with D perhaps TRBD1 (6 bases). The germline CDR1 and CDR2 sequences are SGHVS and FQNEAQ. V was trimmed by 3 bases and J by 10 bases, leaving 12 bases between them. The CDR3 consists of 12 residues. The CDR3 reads CASSFARGGAFF. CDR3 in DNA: TGTGCCAGCAGCTTCGCGAGGGGGGGAGCTTTCTTT.

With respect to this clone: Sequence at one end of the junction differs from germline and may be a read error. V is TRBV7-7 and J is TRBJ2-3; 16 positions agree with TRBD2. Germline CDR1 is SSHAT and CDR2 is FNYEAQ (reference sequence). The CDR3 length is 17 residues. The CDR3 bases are TGTGCTAGCAGCCCCGGGACTAGCGGGGGGGCCTCCGGTACGCAGTATTTT. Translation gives CASSPGTSGGASGTQYF.

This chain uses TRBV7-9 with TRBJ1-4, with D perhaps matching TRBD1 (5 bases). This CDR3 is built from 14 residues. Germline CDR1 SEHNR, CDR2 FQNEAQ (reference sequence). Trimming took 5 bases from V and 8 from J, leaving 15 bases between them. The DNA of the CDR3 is TGTGCCAGCAGCAAAACGGGGGTTAGGGAAAAACTGTTTTTT. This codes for CASSKTGVREKLFF.

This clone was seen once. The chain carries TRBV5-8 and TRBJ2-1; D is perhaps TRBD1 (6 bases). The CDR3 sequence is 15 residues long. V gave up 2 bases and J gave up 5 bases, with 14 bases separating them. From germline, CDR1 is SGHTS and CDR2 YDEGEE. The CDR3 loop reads CASSFRQVRNNEQFF. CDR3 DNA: TGTGCCAGCAGCTTTCGACAGGTAAGGAACAATGAGCAGTTCTTC.

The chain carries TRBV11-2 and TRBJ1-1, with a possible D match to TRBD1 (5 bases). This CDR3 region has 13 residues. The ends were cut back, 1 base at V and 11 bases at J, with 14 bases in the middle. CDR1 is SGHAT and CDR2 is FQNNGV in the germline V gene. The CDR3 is CASSLVAGGTAFF. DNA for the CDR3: TGTGCCAGCAGCTTAGTCGCGGGGGGAACGGCTTTCTTT.

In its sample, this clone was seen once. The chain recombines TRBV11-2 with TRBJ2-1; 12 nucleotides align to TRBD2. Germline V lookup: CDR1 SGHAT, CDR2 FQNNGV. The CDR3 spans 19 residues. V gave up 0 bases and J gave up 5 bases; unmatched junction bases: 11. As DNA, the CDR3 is TGTGCCAGCAGCTTAGATGGAACTAGCGGGGGGCCCAAAGACAATGAGCAGTTCTTC. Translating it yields CASSLDGTSGGPKDNEQFF.

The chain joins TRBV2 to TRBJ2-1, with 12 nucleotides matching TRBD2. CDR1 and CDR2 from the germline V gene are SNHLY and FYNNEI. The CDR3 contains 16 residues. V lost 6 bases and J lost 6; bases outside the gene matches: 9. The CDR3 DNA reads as TGTGCCAGCAGCCCAAATCTAGCGGGGGGGCCCAATGAGCAGTTCTTC. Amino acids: CASSPNLAGGPNEQFF. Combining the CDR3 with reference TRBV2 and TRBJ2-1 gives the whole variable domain EPEVTQTPSHQVTQMGQEVILRCVPISNHLYFYWYRQILGQKVEFLVSFYNNEISEKSEIFDDQFSVERPDGSNFTLKIRSTKLEDSAMYFCASSPNLAGGPNEQFFGPGTRLTVL.

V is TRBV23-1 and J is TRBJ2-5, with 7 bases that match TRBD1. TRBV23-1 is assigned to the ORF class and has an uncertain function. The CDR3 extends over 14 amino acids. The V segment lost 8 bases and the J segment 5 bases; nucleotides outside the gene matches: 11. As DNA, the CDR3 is TGCGCCAGCGCACTCACAGGGGCGGTGGAGACCCAGTACTTC. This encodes CASALTGAVETQYF.

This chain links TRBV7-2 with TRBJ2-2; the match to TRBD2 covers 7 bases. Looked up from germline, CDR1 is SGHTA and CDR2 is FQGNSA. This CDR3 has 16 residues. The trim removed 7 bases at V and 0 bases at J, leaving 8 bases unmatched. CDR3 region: CASTRSGTTNTGELFF. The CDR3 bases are TGTGCCAGCACCCGCAGTGGGACTACGAACACCGGGGAGCTGTTTTTT. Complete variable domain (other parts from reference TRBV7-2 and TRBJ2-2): GAGVSQSPSNKVTEKGKDVELRCDPISGHTALYWYRQSLGQGLEFLIYFQGNSAPDKSGLPSDRFSAERTGGSVSTLTIQRTQQEDSAVYLCASTRSGTTNTGELFFGEGSRLTVL.

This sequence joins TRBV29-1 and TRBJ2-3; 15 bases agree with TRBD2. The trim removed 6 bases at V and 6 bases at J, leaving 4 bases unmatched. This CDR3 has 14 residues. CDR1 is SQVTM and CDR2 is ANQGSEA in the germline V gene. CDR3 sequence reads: CSVSGLAGGDTQYF. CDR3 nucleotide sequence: TGCAGCGTGTCGGGACTAGCGGGGGGTGATACGCAGTATTTT.

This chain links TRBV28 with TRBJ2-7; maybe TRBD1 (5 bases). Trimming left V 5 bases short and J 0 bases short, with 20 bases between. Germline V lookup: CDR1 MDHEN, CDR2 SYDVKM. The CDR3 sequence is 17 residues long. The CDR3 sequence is CASSAPSGSPRSYEQYF. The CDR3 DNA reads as TGTGCCAGCAGTGCACCGTCAGGGTCCCCACGCTCCTACGAGCAGTACTTC.

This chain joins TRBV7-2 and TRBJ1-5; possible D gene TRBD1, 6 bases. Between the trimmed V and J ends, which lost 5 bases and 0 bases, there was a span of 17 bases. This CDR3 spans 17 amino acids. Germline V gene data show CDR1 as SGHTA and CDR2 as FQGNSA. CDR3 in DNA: TGTGCCAGCAGCGACCGTCCGAGGGGGTCTAGCAATCAGCCCCAGCATTTT. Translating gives CASSDRPRGSSNQPQHF. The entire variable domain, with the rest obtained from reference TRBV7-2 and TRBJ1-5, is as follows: GAGVSQSPSNKVTEKGKDVELRCDPISGHTALYWYRQSLGQGLEFLIYFQGNSAPDKSGLPSDRFSAERTGGSVSTLTIQRTQQEDSAVYLCASSDRPRGSSNQPQHFGDGTRLSIL.

The CDR3 DNA reads TGTGCCAGCAGCACCGCGGCACTATCCTACGAGCAGTACTTC. Translation: CASSTAALSYEQYF. The V gene is TRBV7-9, the J gene TRBJ2-7; no reliable D call. V was clipped by 5 bases and J by 1 base, with 12 bases between them. The CDR3 is 14 residues long. Germline V CDR1 and CDR2: SEHNR, FQNEAQ (reference sequence).

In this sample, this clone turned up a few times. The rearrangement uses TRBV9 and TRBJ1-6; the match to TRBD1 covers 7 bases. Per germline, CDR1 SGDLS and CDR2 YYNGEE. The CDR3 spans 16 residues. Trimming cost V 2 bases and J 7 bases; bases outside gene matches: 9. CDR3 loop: CASSVGTARGNSPLHF. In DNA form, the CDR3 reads TGTGCCAGCAGCGTGGGGACAGCCCGGGGAAATTCACCCCTCCACTTT.

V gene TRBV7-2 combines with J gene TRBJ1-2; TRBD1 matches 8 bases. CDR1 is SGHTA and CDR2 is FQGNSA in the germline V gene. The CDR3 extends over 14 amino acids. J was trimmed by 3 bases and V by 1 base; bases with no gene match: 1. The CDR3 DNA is TGTGCCAGCAGCTTAGAGACAGGGGACTATGGCTACACCTTC. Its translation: CASSLETGDYGYTF.

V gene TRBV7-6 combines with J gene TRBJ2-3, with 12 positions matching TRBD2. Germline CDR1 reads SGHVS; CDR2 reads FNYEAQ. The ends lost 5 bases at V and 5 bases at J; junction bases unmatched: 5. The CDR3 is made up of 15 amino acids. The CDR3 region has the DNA TGTGCCAGCAGCCGGACTAGCGGGGTGCAAGATACGCAGTATTTT. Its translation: CASSRTSGVQDTQYF.

CDR3 sequence: CASSSSREQYF. The DNA of the CDR3 is TGTGCCAGCAGTTCCTCGCGCGAGCAGTACTTC. The chain combines TRBV28 with TRBJ2-7; D call uncertain. The germline V and J ends were trimmed by 4 bases and 6 bases, with 7 bases remaining between them. This CDR3 is 11 amino acids long. Germline V gene data show CDR1 as MDHEN and CDR2 as SYDVKM.

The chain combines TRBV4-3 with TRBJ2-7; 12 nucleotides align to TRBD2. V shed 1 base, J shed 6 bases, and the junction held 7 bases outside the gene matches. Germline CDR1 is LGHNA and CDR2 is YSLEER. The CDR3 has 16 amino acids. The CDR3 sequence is CASSQALAGGRVEQYF. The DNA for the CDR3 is TGCGCCAGCAGCCAAGCACTAGCGGGGGGTCGCGTCGAGCAGTACTTC.

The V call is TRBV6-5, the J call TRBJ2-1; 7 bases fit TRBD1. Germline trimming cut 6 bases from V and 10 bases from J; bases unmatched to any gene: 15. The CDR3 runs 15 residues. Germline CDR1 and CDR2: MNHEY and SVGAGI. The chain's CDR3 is CASSAINKKQGEQFF. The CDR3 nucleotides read TGTGCCAGCAGCGCGATAAATAAAAAACAGGGGGAGCAGTTCTTC.

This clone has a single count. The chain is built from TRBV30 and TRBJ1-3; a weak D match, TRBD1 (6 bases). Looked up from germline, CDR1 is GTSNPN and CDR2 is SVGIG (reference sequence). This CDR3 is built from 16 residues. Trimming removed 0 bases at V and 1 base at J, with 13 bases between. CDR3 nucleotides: TGTGCCTGGAGTGTAAGGGGGAAACTTTCTGGAAACACCATATATTTT. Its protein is CAWSVRGKLSGNTIYF.

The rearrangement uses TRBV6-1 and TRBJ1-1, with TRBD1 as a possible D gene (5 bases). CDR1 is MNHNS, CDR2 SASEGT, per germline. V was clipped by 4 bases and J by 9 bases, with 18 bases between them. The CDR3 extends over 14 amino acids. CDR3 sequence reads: CASSGNGRQTKAFF. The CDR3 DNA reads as TGTGCCAGCAGTGGGAATGGGCGACAGACGAAAGCTTTCTTT.

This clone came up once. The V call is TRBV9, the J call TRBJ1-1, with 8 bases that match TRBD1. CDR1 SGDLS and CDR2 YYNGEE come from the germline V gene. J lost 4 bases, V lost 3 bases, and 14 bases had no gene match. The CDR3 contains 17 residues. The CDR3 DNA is TGTGCCAGCAGCGGAAGGGACAGGAGGGGAGTGAGCACTGAAGCTTTCTTT. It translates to CASSGRDRRGVSTEAFF.

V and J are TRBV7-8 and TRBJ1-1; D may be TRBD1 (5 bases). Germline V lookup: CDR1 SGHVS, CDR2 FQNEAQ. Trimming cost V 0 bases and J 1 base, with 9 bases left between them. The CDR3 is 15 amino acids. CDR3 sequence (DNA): TGTGCCAGCAGCTTAGCACAGGTCCCGAACACTGAAGCTTTCTTT. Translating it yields CASSLAQVPNTEAFF. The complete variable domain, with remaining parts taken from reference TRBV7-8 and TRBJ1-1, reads GAGVSQSPRYKVAKRGQDVALRCDPISGHVSLFWYQQALGQGPEFLTYFQNEAQLDKSGLPSDRFFAERPEGSVSTLKIQRTQQEDSAVYLCASSLAQVPNTEAFFGQGTRLTVV.

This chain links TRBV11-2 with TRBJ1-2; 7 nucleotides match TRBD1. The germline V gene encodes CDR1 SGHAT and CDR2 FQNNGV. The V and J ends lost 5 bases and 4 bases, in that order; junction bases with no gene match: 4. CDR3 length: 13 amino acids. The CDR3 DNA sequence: TGTGCCAGCAGCCAACAGGGGACCTATGGCTACACCTTC. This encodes CASSQQGTYGYTF.